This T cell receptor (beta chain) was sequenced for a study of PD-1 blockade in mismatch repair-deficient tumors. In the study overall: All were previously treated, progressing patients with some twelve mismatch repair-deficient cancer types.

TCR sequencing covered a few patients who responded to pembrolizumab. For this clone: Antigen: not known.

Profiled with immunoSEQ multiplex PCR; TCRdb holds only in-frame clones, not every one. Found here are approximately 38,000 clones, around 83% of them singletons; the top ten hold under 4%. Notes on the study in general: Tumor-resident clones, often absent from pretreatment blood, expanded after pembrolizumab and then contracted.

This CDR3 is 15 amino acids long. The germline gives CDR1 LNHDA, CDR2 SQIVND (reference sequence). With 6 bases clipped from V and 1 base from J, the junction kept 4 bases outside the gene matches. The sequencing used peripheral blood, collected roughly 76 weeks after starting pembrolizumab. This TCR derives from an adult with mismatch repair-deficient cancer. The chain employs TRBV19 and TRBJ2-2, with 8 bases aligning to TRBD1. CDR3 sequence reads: CASRKGTGNTGELFF. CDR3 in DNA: TGTGCCAGTAGGAAAGGGACAGGGAACACCGGGGAGCTGTTTTTT. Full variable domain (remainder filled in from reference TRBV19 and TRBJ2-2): DGGITQSPKYLFRKEGQNVTLSCEQNLNHDAMYWYRQDPGQGLRLIYYSQIVNDFQKGDIAEGYSVSREKKESFPLTVTSAQKNPTAFYLCASRKGTGNTGELFFGEGSRLTVL.